This passage covers 29 T cell receptor beta chains from one sample sequenced in a study of metastatic and nonmetastatic thyroid tumors (dated by TCRdb to the early 2020s). The protocol used for the library was PCR. The data were produced on an Illumina HiSeq 4000. TCRdb handled the public reads itself, with Q25 trimming in fastp and clone calling in MiXCR, and kept productive beta chains. The sample yields roughly 45,000 clones; about 3.3% were counted once. Of the sample, approximately 10% falls within the top ten clones. No patient had received any treatment before thyroid surgery. The sample comprised blood. The receptors derive from a female donor with papillary thyroid cancer or a benign thyroid nodule (not recorded which). Some clones in this sample may be carry-over from other donors' samples.

The CDR3 region is CASSYGVISAMNTEAFF. The CDR3 nucleotides are TGTGCCAGCAGTTACGGGGTAATCTCGGCCATGAACACTGAAGCTTTCTTT. The chain employs TRBV6-5 and TRBJ1-1, with no clear D. The germline gives CDR1 MNHEY, CDR2 SVGAGI. The V and J ends lost 2 bases and 0 bases respectively, with 16 bases between them. This CDR3 is 17 amino acids long.

This clone occurred a few times. V gene TRBV28 combines with J gene TRBJ1-2, with 10 nucleotides matching TRBD1. CDR3 length: 15 amino acids. Germline assignment: CDR1 MDHEN and CDR2 SYDVKM. Losses at the gene ends were 6 bases for V and 0 bases for J; bases not matched to a gene: 4. The CDR3 DNA reads as TGTGCCAGCAGGCCAGACAGGGGGCCTAACTATGGCTACACCTTC. Residues: CASRPDRGPNYGYTF.

This clone was counted at least ten times. The V call is TRBV20-1, the J call TRBJ1-1; D is possibly TRBD1 (5 bases). In germline, CDR1 is DFQATT, CDR2 SNEGSKA (reference sequence). Trimming took 5 bases from V and 3 from J, leaving 13 bases between them. The CDR3 runs to 13 residues. The CDR3 DNA reads TGCAGTGCTCATTGGGGGTTGTACACTGAAGCTTTCTTT. Residues: CSAHWGLYTEAFF.

The DNA for the CDR3 is TGTGCCAGCAGTGACCAGACAGGGTCATCTGGAAACACCATATATTTT. This sequence encodes CASSDQTGSSGNTIYF. The chain has TRBV6-1 and TRBJ1-3; 7 nucleotides align to TRBD1. Germline CDR1 and CDR2: MNHNS and SASEGT. The CDR3 has 16 amino acids. The V segment lost 3 bases and the J segment 1 base; nucleotides outside the gene matches: 6.

This clone was observed at least ten times. V usage is TRBV5-1 and J usage is TRBJ2-6; 10 bases are a match to TRBD1. This CDR3 region has 20 residues. Trimming cost V 5 bases and J 1 base; bases outside gene matches: 15. Germline loops: CDR1 SGHRS, CDR2 YFSETQ. The CDR3 here is CASRGADRGRLLSGANVLTF. CDR3 coding DNA: TGCGCCAGCAGGGGAGCCGACAGGGGGCGGCTTTTATCTGGGGCCAACGTCCTGACTTTC.

This clone is categorized as medium-sized. This sequence joins TRBV19 and TRBJ1-4; D is ambiguous. The V gene lost 5 bases and the J gene lost 2 bases, with 15 bases spanning the gap. This CDR3 spans 16 amino acids. Germline loops: CDR1 LNHDA, CDR2 SQIVND (reference sequence). The CDR3 DNA reads as TGTGCCAGTAGTCTATACTTCGCGTCGACTAATGAAAAACTGTTTTTT. Protein product: CASSLYFASTNEKLFF.

This clone came up many times. The chain has TRBV20-1 and TRBJ2-1, with TRBD2 identical over 11 bases. Germline V lookup: CDR1 DFQATT, CDR2 SNEGSKA (reference sequence). The CDR3 extends over 16 amino acids. J lost 8 bases, V lost 0 bases, and 9 bases had no gene match. In DNA form, the CDR3 reads TGCAGTGCTAGAGATCAACCTAGCGGGAGGTTCTATGAGCAGTTCTTC. This codes for CSARDQPSGRFYEQFF.

The sample holds a few counts of this clone. The rearrangement joins TRBV13 to TRBJ1-6; D is possibly TRBD1 (5 bases). Germline CDR1 is PRHDT and CDR2 is FYEKMQ (reference sequence). V dropped 2 bases and J dropped 7 bases, with 9 bases sitting between them. CDR3 length: 14 residues. The CDR3 DNA sequence: TGTGCCAGCAGCTTACGACAGAGCAATTCACCCCTCCACTTT. Translation gives CASSLRQSNSPLHF. The full variable domain, rest sourced from reference TRBV13 and TRBJ1-6, is AAGVIQSPRHLIKEKRETATLKCYPIPRHDTVYWYQQGPGQDPQFLISFYEKMQSDKGSIPDRFSAQQFSDYHSELNMSSLELGDSALYFCASSLRQSNSPLHFGNGTRLTVT.

This clone was observed at least ten times. The chain uses TRBV4-1 and TRBJ2-1; D ambiguous. V was pared by 1 base and J by 4 bases, with 11 bases between. The germline gives CDR1 MGHRA, CDR2 YSYEKL. This CDR3 region has 15 residues. The CDR3 DNA follows: TGCGCCAGCAGCCAAGGGCAAGGCGGATACAATGAGCAGTTCTTC. Amino acids: CASSQGQGGYNEQFF.

This clone was counted a few times. The chain uses TRBV12-3 or TRBV12-4 and TRBJ2-2; 8 bases are a match to TRBD2. With V trimmed by 8 bases and J by 5 bases, 13 bases remained unmatched. The CDR3 covers 16 residues. The CDR3 spells CASQLGGRSFTGELFF. CDR3 nucleotide sequence: TGTGCCAGCCAGCTAGGCGGGAGGTCGTTTACCGGGGAGCTGTTTTTT.

The V call is TRBV4-1, the J call TRBJ2-2; TRBD2 matches at 8 bases. CDR3 size: 20 residues. CDR1 is MGHRA and CDR2 is YSYEKL in the germline V gene. The trim removed 0 bases at V and 0 bases at J, leaving 12 bases unmatched. The CDR3 region has the DNA TGCGCCAGCAGCCAAGATGCGGCTAGCGGGCCTTTCGCGAACACCGGGGAGCTGTTTTTT. As protein: CASSQDAASGPFANTGELFF.

This clone came up many times. The rearrangement links TRBV7-9 to TRBJ2-1; no clear D gene. Trimming cost V 1 base and J 1 base, with 5 bases left between them. Germline CDR1 and CDR2: SEHNR and FQNEAQ (reference sequence). CDR3 length: 14 residues. The CDR3 nucleotides read TGTGCCAGCAGCTTAGGGGGATCCTACAATGAGCAGTTCTTC. Encoded protein: CASSLGGSYNEQFF.

The V gene is TRBV6-5, the J gene TRBJ1-6; TRBD1 is a possible D gene (6 bases). CDR1 and CDR2 from the germline V gene are MNHEY and SVGAGI. V lost 6 bases, J lost 10 bases, and 19 bases lay in between. The CDR3 covers 15 residues. CDR3 amino acids: CASRLTKYRESPLHF. Written as DNA, the CDR3 is TGTGCCAGCAGATTGACTAAATACAGGGAATCACCCCTCCACTTT.

This clone has a handful of counts. V and J are TRBV28 and TRBJ1-4; D is uncertain. Trimming stripped 6 bases from V and 0 bases from J, with 11 bases between. Germline CDR1 reads MDHEN; CDR2 reads SYDVKM. CDR3 length equals 15 residues. The CDR3 DNA is TGTGCCAGCAGACTTCCGAGTGCAACTAATGAAAAACTGTTTTTT. This translates into CASRLPSATNEKLFF.

This clone was seen repeatedly, ten times or more. The chain joins TRBV10-3 to TRBJ1-2; D unresolved. Trimming cost V 6 bases and J 1 base, with 15 bases left between them. Looked up from germline, CDR1 is ENHRY and CDR2 is SYGVKD. The CDR3 is 15 residues long. As DNA, the CDR3 is TGTGCCATCAGAGAGGCCCCTGAGGGTAACTATGGCTACACCTTC. This sequence encodes CAIREAPEGNYGYTF.

Sample share makes this clone medium-sized. The chain couples TRBV14 to TRBJ1-6; D is perhaps TRBD1 (5 bases). The V gene's germline CDR1 is SGHDN and CDR2 FVKESK. CDR3 size: 15 residues. V gave up 4 bases and J gave up 7 bases, with 14 bases separating them. CDR3 DNA: TGTGCCAGCAGCCTAGGACAAGGGTTCAATTCACCCCTCCACTTT. Translated: CASSLGQGFNSPLHF.

Ten or more counts support this clone. The chain carries TRBV11-2 and TRBJ2-3; TRBD2 is a possible D gene (5 bases). Germline CDR1 SGHAT, CDR2 FQNNGV. The CDR3 consists of 14 residues. V was shortened by 1 base and J by 5 bases, with 10 bases between the two germline ends. This chain's CDR3 is CASSLGGVGDTQYF. The CDR3 nucleotides read TGTGCCAGCAGCTTAGGGGGAGTGGGAGATACGCAGTATTTT.

This clone was seen a handful of times. The rearrangement joins TRBV19 to TRBJ2-2; tentatively, D is TRBD1 (6 bases). The germline V gene encodes CDR1 LNHDA and CDR2 SQIVND (reference sequence). The CDR3 loop spans 16 amino acids. Between the trimmed V and J ends, which lost 6 bases and 3 bases, there was a span of 17 bases. CDR3 DNA: TGTGCCAGTAGCATCCTCCGGGACACCTACACCGGGGAGCTGTTTTTT. Translated, it gives CASSILRDTYTGELFF.

This clone was detected ten times or more. The chain carries TRBV10-2 and TRBJ2-7; TRBD1 matches 9 bases. The germline gives CDR1 WSHSY, CDR2 SAAADI. V was clipped by 6 bases and J by 5 bases; unmatched bases: 8. The CDR3 covers 14 residues. The CDR3, as DNA: TGCGCCAGCAGCGGTACAGGGGGCGCCCACGAGCAGTACTTC. Translation gives CASSGTGGAHEQYF.

With respect to this clone: A much larger clone is a single base away; this may be a read error. The chain carries TRBV11-2 and TRBJ1-2; maybe TRBD1 (6 bases). The V end was cut by 4 bases, the J end by 3 bases, with 12 bases between. CDR1 and CDR2 from the germline V gene are SGHAT and FQNNGV. The length of the CDR3 is 14 residues. The chain's CDR3 is CASSYQSGDYGYTF. DNA for the CDR3: TGTGCCAGCAGCTACCAATCAGGGGACTATGGCTACACCTTC.

This clone was detected many times. The chain combines TRBV5-1 with TRBJ2-2, with 8 nucleotides matching TRBD1. The CDR3 extends over 17 amino acids. J was trimmed by 0 bases and V by 0 bases; bases with no gene match: 4. Germline CDR1 reads SGHRS; CDR2 reads YFSETQ. The CDR3 loop reads CASSLAGQGPNTGELFF. The CDR3 DNA reads TGCGCCAGCAGCTTGGCAGGACAGGGCCCGAACACCGGGGAGCTGTTTTTT.

This clone was found many times. V gene TRBV27 combines with J gene TRBJ2-3; no clear D. V was pared by 3 bases and J by 4 bases, with 14 bases between. Germline V gene data show CDR1 as MNHEY and CDR2 as SMNVEV (reference sequence). The CDR3 is made up of 15 amino acids. CDR3 sequence: CASSFVGPPADTQYF. The CDR3 DNA is TGTGCCAGCAGTTTCGTGGGTCCCCCCGCAGATACGCAGTATTTT.

The chain links TRBV6-4 to TRBJ2-3; 11 positions match TRBD2. The CDR3 runs to 15 residues. With V trimmed by 6 bases and J by 1 base, 3 bases remained unmatched. Germline loops: CDR1 MRHNA, CDR2 SNTAGT. The CDR3 is CASRKTSGGTDTQYF. The DNA of the CDR3 is TGTGCCAGCAGGAAGACTAGCGGGGGCACAGATACGCAGTATTTT.

In this sample, this clone turned up many times. The chain uses TRBV5-1 and TRBJ1-3, with 9 bases matching TRBD1. V was pared by 4 bases and J by 4 bases, with 6 bases of the junction left unmatched. The CDR3 sequence is 15 residues long. The V gene's germline CDR1 is SGHRS and CDR2 YFSETQ. The CDR3 nucleotides read TGCGCCAGCAGCCTCGGGACAGGGAACGGAAACACCATATATTTT. Encoded protein: CASSLGTGNGNTIYF. Using reference TRBV5-1 and TRBJ1-3 for the parts outside the CDR3, the full variable domain is KAGVTQTPRYLIKTRGQQVTLSCSPISGHRSVSWYQQTPGQGLQFLFEYFSETQRNKGNFPGRFSGRQFSNSRSEMNVSTLELGDSALYLCASSLGTGNGNTIYFGEGSWLTVV.

This clone was seen repeatedly, ten times or more. The chain uses TRBV4-2 and TRBJ2-1, with 10 bases identical to TRBD2. V lost 0 bases and J lost 6; bases outside the gene matches: 11. From germline, CDR1 is LGHNA and CDR2 YNFKEQ. CDR3 length equals 18 residues. CDR3: CASSQDITLSGRANEQFF. Written as DNA, the CDR3 is TGTGCCAGCAGCCAAGATATTACACTAAGCGGGAGGGCCAATGAGCAGTTCTTC.

There are many counts of this clone. The chain employs TRBV12-3 or TRBV12-4 and TRBJ1-2; the D is unclear. With 5 bases removed from V and 0 bases from J, the gap between germline ends came to 13 bases. The CDR3 extends over 15 amino acids. The CDR3 here is CASSPQGRANYGYTF. In nucleotides, the CDR3 is TGTGCCAGCAGTCCCCAAGGACGAGCTAACTATGGCTACACCTTC.

This clone was seen at least ten times. The chain employs TRBV6-1 and TRBJ2-2; the D call may be TRBD1 or TRBD2 (5 bases each). Trimming pared 5 bases from V and 7 bases from J, leaving 17 bases between. In germline, CDR1 is MNHNS, CDR2 SASEGT. The CDR3 runs 15 residues. CDR3 in DNA: TGTGCCAGCAGTTACTTTGGGGGAACGGGCGGGGAGCTGTTTTTT. This translates into CASSYFGGTGGELFF.

This clone occurred a few times. A read error may explain this, as a much larger clone is one base away. The rearrangement uses TRBV19 and TRBJ2-1; 11 positions agree with TRBD2. This CDR3 has 16 amino acids. V lost 5 bases to trimming and J lost 9 bases; unmatched junction nucleotides: 12. From germline, CDR1 is LNHDA and CDR2 SQIVND (reference sequence). The CDR3 DNA reads as TGTGCCAGTAGTCCCCCGCTAGCGGGAGGAGGGAGTGAGCAGTTCTTC. This sequence encodes CASSPPLAGGGSEQFF.

This clone was picked up many times. The chain links TRBV19 to TRBJ2-1; no firm D call. The length of the CDR3 is 13 residues. Deletions cut 3 bases from V and 10 bases from J, with 13 bases between. Germline V gene lookup returns CDR1 LNHDA and CDR2 SQIVND (reference sequence). In nucleotides, the CDR3 is TGTGCCAGTAGTATCCAGACTGAGAGGGAGCAGTTCTTC. Residues: CASSIQTEREQFF.